This is a list of T cell receptor beta chains from one sample in a study of a mutant IDH1 vaccine in newly diagnosed glioma. The data were produced by immunoSEQ multiplex PCR, yet TCRdb's version contains in-frame clones alone and is incomplete. Among 50,000 to 65,000 clones listed, roughly four fifths were seen once. The antigens these receptors bind are not known. The specimen was PBMCs, collected from a glioma patient whose treatment included an IDH1 peptide vaccine. The receptors derive from a man aged 25 to 40 with glioma. The CDR3 runs from the conserved cysteine through the conserved F or W. Fields, in order: clone size, D gene, V gene, J gene, CDR3 protein, CDR3 DNA. A D gene is named only where the DNA matches it firmly. Expanded clones get a size class; other rows say once, few or many, or leave the size out.

NA	NA	TRBV7-2	TRBJ1-5	CASSFLGYGNQPQHF	TGTGCCAGCAGCTTTCTAGGTTACGGGAATCAGCCCCAGCATTTT
NA	TRBD2	TRBV10-2	TRBJ2-7	CASSVRGVGSYEQYF	TGCGCCAGCAGTGTCCGGGGGGTTGGGTCCTACGAGCAGTACTTC
NA	NA	TRBV19	TRBJ1-2	CASRTNLDRQISNYGYTF	TGTGCCAGTAGAACTAACCTCGACAGACAAATTAGTAACTATGGCTACACCTTC
NA	TRBD2	TRBV30	TRBJ2-1	CAWSRAGGSHEQFF	TGTGCCTGGAGTCGAGCGGGGGGCAGCCATGAGCAGTTCTTC
NA	NA	TRBV28	TRBJ1-1	CASSFEQNVEAFF	TGTGCCAGCAGTTTTGAACAAAACGTAGAAGCTTTCTTT
NA	NA	TRBV4-1	TRBJ1-1	CASSLSPPLNTEAFF	TGCGCCAGCAGCCTCTCCCCCCCGCTGAACACTGAAGCTTTCTTT
once	NA	TRBV27	TRBJ1-4	CASRPQGYNNEKLFF	TGTGCCAGCAGACCCCAGGGGTATAATAATGAAAAACTGTTTTTT
NA	TRBD2	TRBV4-1	TRBJ2-1	CASSQVVLAGARILYNEQFF	TGCGCCAGCAGCCAAGTTGTACTAGCGGGGGCCAGAATCTTATACAATGAGCAGTTCTTC
once	NA	TRBV10-3	TRBJ2-7	CATSTSSSYEQYF	TGTGCCACTTCAACCTCCAGCTCCTACGAGCAGTACTTC
NA	NA	TRBV6-1	TRBJ1-2	CASSPGVAAYGYTF	TGTGCCAGCAGTCCAGGGGTGGCCGCCTATGGCTACACCTTC
NA	NA	TRBV19	TRBJ2-7	CASSITGNSYEQYF	TGTGCCAGTAGTATAACGGGGAACTCCTACGAGCAGTACTTC
NA	NA	TRBV5-4	TRBJ1-4	CASSFRGDNEKLFF	TGTGCCAGCAGCTTCCGAGGTGATAATGAAAAACTGTTTTTT
NA	NA	TRBV18	TRBJ2-5	CASSHVGGRETQYF	TGTGCCAGCTCACACGTCGGGGGCCGGGAGACCCAGTACTTC
few	TRBD1	TRBV18	TRBJ1-1	CASSLTGERSEAFF	TGTGCCAGCTCACTCACAGGGGAAAGGTCTGAAGCTTTCTTT
NA	TRBD1	TRBV7-9	TRBJ1-1	CASSPRGGPNTEAFF	TGTGCCAGCAGCCCAAGAGGGGGCCCGAACACTGAAGCTTTCTTT
NA	TRBD1	TRBV6-6	TRBJ1-1	CASGQGNTEAFF	TGTGCCAGCGGACAGGGGAACACTGAAGCTTTCTTT